The clone carrying this T cell receptor (beta chain) was recorded a few times. This specimen belongs to a study of identical twins. MiXCR, applied by TCRdb to the 5' RACE reads, yields one record per CDR3 protein. In the table there are around 450,000 distinct CDR3 sequences, around 14% of which are singletons. V lost 2 bases and J lost 7, with 18 bases in between. The CDR3 spans 16 residues. Germline lookup yields CDR1 SGHRS and CDR2 YFSETQ. The same sample was also studied in work on yellow fever vaccine responses in identical twins.

Sequenced input: CD4+ T cells sorted from blood. The chain is built from TRBV5-1 and TRBJ2-2; D is undetermined. This TCR was recovered from a woman aged 18-29 years in good health. Here the CDR3 DNA reads TGCGCCAGCAGCTTAGGTCTAGACGGACGGAGCGGGGAGCTGTTTTTT. It translates to CASSLGLDGRSGELFF.